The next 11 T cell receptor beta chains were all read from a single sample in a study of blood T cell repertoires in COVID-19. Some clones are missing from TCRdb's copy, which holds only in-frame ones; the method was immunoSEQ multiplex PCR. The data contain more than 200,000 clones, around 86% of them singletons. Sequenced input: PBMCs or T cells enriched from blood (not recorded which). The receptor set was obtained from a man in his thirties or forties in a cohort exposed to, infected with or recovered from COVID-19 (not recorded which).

The CDR3 reads CASSPAGLLEQYF. CDR3 bases: TGTGCCAGCAGCCCGGCTGGACTACTGGAGCAGTACTTC. The rearrangement joins TRBV11-2 to TRBJ2-7; tentative D call: TRBD2 (6 bases). The length of the CDR3 is 13 residues. Germline V gene sequence: CDR1 SGHAT, CDR2 FQNNGV. V was trimmed by 5 bases and J by 7 bases, leaving 15 bases between them. Supplemented by reference TRBV11-2 and TRBJ2-7, the full variable domain reads EAGVAQSPRYKIIEKRQSVAFWCNPISGHATLYWYQQILGQGPKLLIQFQNNGVVDDSQLPKDRFSAERLKGVDSTLKIQPAKLEDSAVYLCASSPAGLLEQYFGPGTRLTVT.

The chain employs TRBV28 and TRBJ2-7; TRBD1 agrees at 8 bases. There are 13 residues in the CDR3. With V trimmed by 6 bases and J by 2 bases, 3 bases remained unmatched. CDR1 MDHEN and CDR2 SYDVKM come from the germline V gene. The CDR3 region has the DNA TGTGCCAGCAGGGACAGGGCTGCCTACGAGCAGTACTTC. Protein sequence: CASRDRAAYEQYF.

The CDR3 loop reads CASSPAGELFF. In nucleotides, the CDR3 is TGTGCCAGCAGTCCCGCCGGGGAGCTGTTTTTT. The chain carries TRBV7-8 and TRBJ2-2; no reliable D call. The CDR3 totals 11 residues. CDR1 and CDR2 (germline): SGHVS, FQNEAQ. The germline V and J ends were trimmed by 6 bases and 6 bases, with 5 bases remaining between them.

The CDR3 nucleotides are TGCGCCAGCAGCCAAGAACAGACTAGCGGAGGCTCCTACGAGCAGTACTTC. Its translation: CASSQEQTSGGSYEQYF. V usage is TRBV4-1 and J usage is TRBJ2-7, with 9 nucleotides matching TRBD2. Trimming cost V 0 bases and J 0 bases; bases outside gene matches: 6. The length of the CDR3 is 17 residues. CDR1 is MGHRA, CDR2 YSYEKL, per germline.

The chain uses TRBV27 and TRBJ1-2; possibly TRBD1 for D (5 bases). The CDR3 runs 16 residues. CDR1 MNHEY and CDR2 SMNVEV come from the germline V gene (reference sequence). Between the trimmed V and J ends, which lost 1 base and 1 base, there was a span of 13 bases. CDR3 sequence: CASSLLSGGLNYGYTF. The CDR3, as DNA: TGTGCCAGCAGTTTATTATCTGGGGGACTTAACTATGGCTACACCTTC.

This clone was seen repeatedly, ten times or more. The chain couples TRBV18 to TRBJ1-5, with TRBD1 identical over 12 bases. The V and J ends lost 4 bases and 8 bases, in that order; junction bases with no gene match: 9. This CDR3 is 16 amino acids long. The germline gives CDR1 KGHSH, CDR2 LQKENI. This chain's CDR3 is CASSLFGTGGDEPQHF. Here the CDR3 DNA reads TGTGCCAGCTCACTATTTGGGACAGGGGGCGATGAGCCCCAGCATTTT.

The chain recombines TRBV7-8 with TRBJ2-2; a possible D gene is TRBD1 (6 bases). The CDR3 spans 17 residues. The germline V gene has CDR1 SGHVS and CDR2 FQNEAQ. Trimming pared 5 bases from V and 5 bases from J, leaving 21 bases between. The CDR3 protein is CASSTRDTGLTTGELFF. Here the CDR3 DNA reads TGTGCCAGCAGCACTAGGGATACAGGGTTAACGACCGGGGAGCTGTTTTTT.

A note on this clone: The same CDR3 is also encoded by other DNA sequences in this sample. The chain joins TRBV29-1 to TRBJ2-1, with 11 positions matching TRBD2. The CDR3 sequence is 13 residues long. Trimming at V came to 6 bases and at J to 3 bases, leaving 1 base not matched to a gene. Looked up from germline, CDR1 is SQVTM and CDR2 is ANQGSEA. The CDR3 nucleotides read TGCAGCGTCGGGACTAGCGGCTACAATGAGCAGTTCTTC. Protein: CSVGTSGYNEQFF.

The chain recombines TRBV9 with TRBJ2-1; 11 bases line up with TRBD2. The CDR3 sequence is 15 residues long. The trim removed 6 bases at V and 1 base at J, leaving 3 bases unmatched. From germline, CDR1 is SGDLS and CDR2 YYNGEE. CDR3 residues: CASTPSGRSYNEQFF. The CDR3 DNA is TGTGCCAGCACCCCTAGCGGGAGGTCCTACAATGAGCAGTTCTTC.

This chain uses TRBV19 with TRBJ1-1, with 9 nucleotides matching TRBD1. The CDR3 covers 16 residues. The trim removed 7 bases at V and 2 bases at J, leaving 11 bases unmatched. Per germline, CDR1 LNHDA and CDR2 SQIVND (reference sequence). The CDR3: CASKHRDRVFNTEAFF. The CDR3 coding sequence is TGTGCCAGTAAACACCGGGACAGGGTCTTCAACACTGAAGCTTTCTTT.

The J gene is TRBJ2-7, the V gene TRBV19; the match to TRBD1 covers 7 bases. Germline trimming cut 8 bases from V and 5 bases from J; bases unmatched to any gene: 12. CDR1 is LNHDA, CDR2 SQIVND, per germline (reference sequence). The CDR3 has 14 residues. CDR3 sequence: CASRPMAGGHEQYF. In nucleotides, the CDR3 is TGTGCCAGTCGCCCCATGGCAGGGGGACACGAGCAGTACTTC.